Below are 9 T cell receptor beta chains sequenced from a single sample in a study of T-cell reconstitution after alpha-beta-depleted transplantation in children. This sample's TCRbeta library carried unique molecular identifier barcodes. TCRdb recomputed calls from the PCR reads with MiXCR, one row per CDR3 protein. Among hundreds of thousands of distinct CDR3 sequences listed, around 12% were seen once. The material sequenced was PBMCs from the stem cell graft donor, taken from the stem cell graft. The receptor source for this set is a human donor who donated a stem cell graft to a child with acute lymphoblastic leukemia.

At least ten counts were recorded for this clonotype. The chain is built from TRBV12-3 or TRBV12-4 and TRBJ1-5; 8 bases line up with TRBD1. Unmatched junction bases numbered 4, after V lost 7 bases and J lost 2 bases. The CDR3 runs to 14 residues. The CDR3 bases are TGTGCCAGCACCTCGACAGGGGGCAATCAGCCCCAGCATTTT. Protein product: CASTSTGGNQPQHF.

At least ten counts were recorded for this clonotype. The J gene is TRBJ2-3, the V gene TRBV20-1, with a weak D call TRBD2 (6 bases). The V gene's germline CDR1 is DFQATT and CDR2 SNEGSKA (reference sequence). The CDR3 has 13 amino acids. V gave up 7 bases and J gave up 2 bases, with 13 bases separating them. The DNA for the CDR3 is TGCAGTGTTGCGGGGCCATACACAGATACGCAGTATTTT. Translated: CSVAGPYTDTQYF.

This clonotype was seen many times. The gene calls are TRBV18 and TRBJ2-1; 13 nucleotides align to TRBD2. The junction had 10 bases not matched to a gene; V was cut back by 4 bases and J by 7 bases. The CDR3 consists of 17 residues. CDR1 is KGHSH, CDR2 LQKENI, per germline. The CDR3, as DNA: TGTGCCAGCTCACTGCGGACTAGCGGGGGAAGTCATAATGAGCAGTTCTTC. Its protein product is CASSLRTSGGSHNEQFF.

This clonotype was seen many times. The CDR3 here is CASSSGTGGNQPQHF. The CDR3 DNA reads as TGTGCCAGCTCCTCCGGGACAGGGGGCAATCAGCCCCAGCATTTT. The rearrangement links TRBV6-1 to TRBJ1-5; 10 bases are a match to TRBD1. V dropped 8 bases and J dropped 2; count of bases not matched to a gene: 6. Germline CDR1 MNHNS, CDR2 SASEGT. CDR3 length: 15 amino acids.

Many counts were recorded for this clonotype. The chain couples TRBV9 to TRBJ2-2; no definite D call. The germline CDR1 and CDR2 sequences are SGDLS and YYNGEE. V was cut by 3 bases and J by 2 bases, with 5 bases left in between. The CDR3 has 13 amino acids. CDR3: CASSAPNTGELFF. For the CDR3, the DNA is TGTGCCAGCAGCGCCCCTAACACCGGGGAGCTGTTTTTT.

There are many counts of this clonotype. This chain uses TRBV19 with TRBJ1-5; TRBD1 is a possible D gene (6 bases). V was pared by 0 bases and J by 9 bases, with 15 bases between. The CDR3 has 15 residues. Germline CDR1 is LNHDA and CDR2 is SQIVND (reference sequence). For the CDR3, the DNA is TGTGCCAGTAGTATAGATCTGGCAGGGGACCGGCCCCAGCATTTT. It codes for CASSIDLAGDRPQHF.

The table lists this clonotype with many counts. The chain carries TRBV5-1 and TRBJ2-3; 7 bases map to TRBD1. This CDR3 comprises 15 residues. CDR1 and CDR2 (germline): SGHRS, YFSETQ. The J segment lost 7 bases and the V segment lost 7 bases, leaving 15 bases of the junction unmatched. This CDR3 reads CASGFFAGDRNTQYF. Written as DNA, the CDR3 is TGCGCCAGCGGATTTTTTGCAGGGGACAGAAATACGCAGTATTTT.

V gene TRBV27 combines with J gene TRBJ2-1, with D possibly matching TRBD2 (5 bases). The CDR3 extends over 16 amino acids. The germline V and J ends were trimmed by 0 bases and 5 bases, with 14 bases remaining between them. The germline V gene encodes CDR1 MNHEY and CDR2 SMNVEV (reference sequence). In nucleotides, the CDR3 is TGTGCCAGCAGTTTATCCGGGAAGTTAACTCACAATGAGCAGTTCTTC. Its translation: CASSLSGKLTHNEQFF.

There are many counts of this clonotype. The genes are TRBV29-1 and TRBJ1-1; 8 positions agree with TRBD1. There are 12 residues in the CDR3. V lost 6 bases to trimming and J lost 4 bases; unmatched junction nucleotides: 4. Germline CDR1 reads SQVTM; CDR2 reads ANQGSEA. The CDR3 here is CSVLQGGTEAFF. CDR3 DNA sequence: TGCAGCGTCCTACAGGGGGGCACTGAAGCTTTCTTT.